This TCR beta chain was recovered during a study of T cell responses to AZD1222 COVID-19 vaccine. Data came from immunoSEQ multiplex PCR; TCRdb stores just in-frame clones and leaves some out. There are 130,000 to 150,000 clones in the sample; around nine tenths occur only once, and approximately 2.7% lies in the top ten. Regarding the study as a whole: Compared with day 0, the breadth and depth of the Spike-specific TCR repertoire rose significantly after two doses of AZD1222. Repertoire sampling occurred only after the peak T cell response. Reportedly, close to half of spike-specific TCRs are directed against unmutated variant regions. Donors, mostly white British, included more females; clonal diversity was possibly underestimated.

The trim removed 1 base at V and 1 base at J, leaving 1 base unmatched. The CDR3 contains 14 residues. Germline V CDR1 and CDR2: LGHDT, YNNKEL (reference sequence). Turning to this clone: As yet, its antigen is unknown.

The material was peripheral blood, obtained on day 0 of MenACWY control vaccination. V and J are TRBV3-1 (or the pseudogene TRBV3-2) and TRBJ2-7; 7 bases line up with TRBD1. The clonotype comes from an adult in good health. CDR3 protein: CASSQVQGSYEQYF. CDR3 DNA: TGTGCCAGCAGCCAAGTACAGGGGTCCTACGAGCAGTACTTC.